The rows below give T cell receptor beta chains drawn from one sample of a study of T cells in Graves' hyperthyroidism and ophthalmopathy. A single record per CDR3 protein comes from TCRdb applying MiXCR to the multiplex PCR reads. The sample records fewer than 550,000 distinct CDR3 sequences, more than 15% being singletons. The sample taken for sequencing was blood. All receptors derive from a woman under 30 with Graves' hyperthyroidism. The CDR3 runs from the conserved cysteine through the conserved F or W. D genes are given only for firm matches. Only some rows state a clone size, as once, few, many or a class for expanded clones.

CASTNNYLPGTDTQYF	TGTGCCAGCACGAATAACTACCTCCCGGGAACAGATACGCAGTATTTT	.	TRBV27	.	TRBJ2-3
CASSQSSSGYNEQFF	TGTGCCAGCAGCCAAAGTTCTAGCGGATACAATGAGCAGTTCTTC	TRBD2	TRBV3-1	many	TRBJ2-1
CASSKGQDYGYTF	TGTGCCAGCAGTAAGGGACAGGACTATGGCTACACCTTC	TRBD1	TRBV6-1	many	TRBJ1-2
CSLPGTTAGTYNEQFF	TGCAGCCTCCCGGGGACCACCGCCGGCACCTACAATGAGCAGTTCTTC	.	TRBV20-1	few	TRBJ2-1
CASRERYPGNTIYF	TGTGCCAGCAGGGAACGGTATCCTGGAAACACCATATATTTT	.	TRBV6-1	few	TRBJ1-3
CACTGAGNIQYF	TGTGCCTGCACCGGGGCAGGGAACATTCAGTACTTC	.	TRBV6-1	few	TRBJ2-4
CATDTTGTGEMGYGYTF	TGTGCCACCGATACCACCGGGACAGGGGAGATGGGGTATGGCTACACCTTC	TRBD1	TRBV28	.	TRBJ1-2
CASRGESELFF	TGCGCCAGCAGGGGGGAGAGTGAACTGTTTTTT	.	TRBV5-1	few	TRBJ1-4
CASSLASRGAYTDTQYF	TGCGCCAGCAGCTTGGCCTCGCGGGGGGCCTACACAGATACGCAGTATTTT	TRBD2	TRBV5-1	many	TRBJ2-3
CASSLGPRALPRDTQYF	TGTGCCAGCAGCTTAGGGCCCCGGGCCCTCCCCCGAGATACGCAGTATTTT	.	TRBV7-3	many	TRBJ2-3
CASGGSGSSYNEQFF	TGTGCCAGCGGAGGTAGCGGGAGCTCCTACAATGAGCAGTTCTTC	TRBD2	TRBV9	.	TRBJ2-1
CASSVEGGTGGYTF	TGTGCCAGCAGCGTAGAAGGGGGAACCGGAGGCTACACCTTC	.	TRBV9	.	TRBJ1-2
CASGFLPEQYF	TGTGCTAGTGGTTTTCTACCGGAACAGTACTTC	.	TRBV12-5	few	TRBJ2-7
CASSPEGGSYEQYF	TGTGCCAGCAGTCCGGAGGGAGGCTCCTACGAGCAGTACTTC	.	TRBV27	.	TRBJ2-7
CASSDSGGTSHEQFF	TGTGCCAGCAGTGACTCGGGGGGAACTAGCCATGAGCAGTTCTTC	TRBD2	TRBV6-5	few	TRBJ2-1
CSAHDPLGLADGTDTQYF	TGCAGTGCCCATGACCCTCTGGGACTAGCGGATGGCACAGATACGCAGTATTTT	TRBD2	TRBV20-1	.	TRBJ2-3
CASSYRGGNTDTQYF	TGTGCCAGCAGTTATAGGGGGGGCAACACAGATACGCAGTATTTT	.	TRBV6-1	many	TRBJ2-3
CASSLSLDHEQYF	TGTGCCAGCAGTTTGTCGTTAGACCACGAGCAGTACTTC	.	TRBV28	many	TRBJ2-7
CASSLNRGTDTQYF	TGTGCCAGCAGCTTAAACAGGGGCACAGATACGCAGTATTTT	.	TRBV7-3	many	TRBJ2-3
CASSSRDSPYEQYF	TGTGCCAGCAGCTCCCGGGACAGCCCCTACGAGCAGTACTTC	TRBD1	TRBV7-9	many	TRBJ2-7
CASSPDRGGWQFF	TGTGCCAGCAGCCCGGACAGGGGAGGGTGGCAGTTCTTC	TRBD1	TRBV11-3	many	TRBJ2-1
CASSERTSGKNEQFF	TGTGCCAGCAGCGAAAGGACTAGCGGGAAGAATGAGCAGTTCTTC	TRBD2	TRBV11-2	many	TRBJ2-1
CASSPSGVYGYTF	TGTGCCAGCAGTCCCTCGGGGGTCTATGGCTACACCTTC	.	TRBV12-3/TRBV12-4	many	TRBJ1-2
CASTTSGGNEQYF	TGTGCCAGCACGACTAGCGGGGGGAATGAGCAGTACTTC	TRBD2	TRBV6-2/TRBV6-3	many	TRBJ2-7
CASSDRIGVASEETQYF	TGTGCCAGCAGTGACCGGATTGGGGTAGCGAGTGAAGAGACCCAGTACTTC	.	TRBV6-1	many	TRBJ2-5
CASGLFGTGELFF	TGTGCTAGTGGTTTGTTTGGTACCGGGGAGCTGTTTTTT	.	TRBV12-5	many	TRBJ2-2
CAWSGTASYEQYF	TGTGCCTGGAGCGGGACGGCCTCCTACGAGCAGTACTTC	.	TRBV30	many	TRBJ2-7
CASSELSGTGVGGYTF	TGTGCCAGCAGTGAACTTTCCGGGACAGGGGTTGGCGGCTACACCTTC	TRBD1	TRBV6-1	many	TRBJ1-2
CASSSYGGAREQYF	TGTGCCAGCAGCTCCTACGGGGGGGCGCGGGAGCAGTACTTC	TRBD2	TRBV7-3	many	TRBJ2-7
CASSERDWTKNEQFF	TGTGCCAGCTCTGAACGGGACTGGACCAAAAATGAGCAGTTCTTC	.	TRBV28	many	TRBJ2-1
CASRKDSYEQYF	TGTGCCAGCAGGAAAGACAGCTACGAGCAGTACTTC	.	TRBV7-9	many	TRBJ2-7
CASSSTGGNEQFF	TGTGCCAGCAGCTCGACAGGGGGCAATGAGCAGTTCTTC	TRBD1	TRBV7-9	many	TRBJ2-1
CASRDGSWGQPQHF	TGTGCCAGCAGGGATGGGAGCTGGGGGCAGCCCCAGCATTTT	.	TRBV12-3/TRBV12-4	.	TRBJ1-5
CASSFGQAAYGYTF	TGTGCCAGCAGCTTCGGACAGGCAGCCTATGGCTACACCTTC	TRBD1	TRBV7-9	few	TRBJ1-2
CASSGLINSPLHF	TGTGCCAGCAGTGGACTGATTAATTCACCCCTCCACTTT	.	TRBV9	many	TRBJ1-6
CASGSQGHQPQHF	TGTGCTAGTGGGTCACAGGGGCATCAGCCCCAGCATTTT	TRBD1	TRBV12-5	many	TRBJ1-5
CASSEVAGVYEQYF	TGCGCCAGCAGCGAGGTAGCGGGGGTCTACGAGCAGTACTTC	TRBD2	TRBV4-1	many	TRBJ2-7
CASSAAPETQYF	TGTGCCAGCAGCGCAGCCCCAGAGACCCAGTACTTC	.	TRBV7-2	many	TRBJ2-5
CASIPAQGAVLHEQYF	TGTGCCAGCATTCCCGCACAGGGAGCGGTTTTGCACGAGCAGTACTTC	.	TRBV6-1	many	TRBJ2-7
CASSVGQLNEQFF	TGTGCCAGCAGCGTCGGCCAGCTCAATGAGCAGTTCTTC	.	TRBV5-5	.	TRBJ2-1
CASSPGSYNEQFF	TGTGCCAGCAGTCCCGGGTCCTACAATGAGCAGTTCTTC	.	TRBV5-1	many	TRBJ2-1
CSVEKREYTEAFF	TGCAGCGTTGAAAAACGAGAATACACTGAAGCTTTCTTT	.	TRBV29-1	many	TRBJ1-1
CSARMGYEQYF	TGCAGTGCTAGGATGGGTTACGAGCAGTACTTC	.	TRBV20-1	many	TRBJ2-7
CASSRSPGQGAHQPQHF	TGTGCCAGCAGCCGATCGCCGGGACAGGGGGCGCATCAGCCCCAGCATTTT	TRBD1	TRBV7-9	.	TRBJ1-5
CASSPSQGTAYNEQFF	TGTGCCAGCTCACCCTCCCAAGGGACAGCTTACAATGAGCAGTTCTTC	TRBD1	TRBV18	many	TRBJ2-1
CASSSPGTGSQPQHF	TGCGCCAGTAGTAGTCCCGGGACAGGGAGCCAGCCCCAGCATTTT	TRBD1	TRBV19	few	TRBJ1-5
CASSPVRGGLNYEQYF	TGTGCCAGCTCACCAGTGCGGGGGGGCCTCAACTACGAGCAGTACTTC	TRBD2	TRBV18	many	TRBJ2-7
CASRSRQGHYGYTF	TGTGCCAGCAGATCCAGACAGGGCCACTATGGCTACACCTTC	TRBD1	TRBV12-3/TRBV12-4	many	TRBJ1-2
CASSASAQETQYF	TGTGCCAGCAGCGCGAGTGCTCAAGAGACCCAGTACTTC	.	TRBV9	.	TRBJ2-5
CASSPLRGLGPYQETQYF	TGTGCCAGCAGCCCCCTCAGGGGACTAGGACCATACCAAGAGACCCAGTACTTC	TRBD2	TRBV4-2	few	TRBJ2-5